This TCR beta chain was captured in a study of T cell repertoires in cytomegalovirus infection. To note about this clonotype: As yet, its antigen is unknown.

Via MiXCR, TCRdb re-called the reads, giving one row per CDR3 protein. The sample includes roughly 110,000 distinct CDR3 sequences, around 31% of them seen just once. The starting material was CD8+ T cells from cultured PBMCs, obtained from culture after CMV antigen stimulation. This receptor was obtained from a human donor in good health (CMV status not recorded). Some clones in this sample may be carry-over from other donors' samples.

CDR3 region: CASSSRLGGELGYGYTF. The CDR3 region has the DNA TGTGCCAGCAGCTCCCGGTTGGGGGGTGAATTGGGCTATGGCTACACCTTC. The rearrangement joins TRBV13 to TRBJ1-2; perhaps TRBD1 as D (5 bases). Between the trimmed V and J ends, which lost 4 bases and 4 bases, there was a span of 22 bases. In germline, CDR1 is PRHDT, CDR2 FYEKMQ (reference sequence). The CDR3 loop spans 17 amino acids. The variable domain in full, with the rest retrieved from reference TRBV13 and TRBJ1-2, is AAGVIQSPRHLIKEKRETATLKCYPIPRHDTVYWYQQGPGQDPQFLISFYEKMQSDKGSIPDRFSAQQFSDYHSELNMSSLELGDSALYFCASSSRLGGELGYGYTFGSGTRLTVV.